Listed below are T cell receptor beta chains from one sample, sequenced in a study of T cells after yellow fever vaccination. One entry per CDR3 protein, called by TCRdb with MiXCR from the 5' RACE reads. The sample records under 150,000 distinct CDR3 sequences, about 8% being singletons. Sequencing was performed on CD4+ T cells sorted from PBMCs, taken 5 days after the yellow fever booster vaccination. The receptor source for this set is a man younger than 45 who received the YFV17D yellow fever vaccine. CDR3s include the opening cysteine and the closing phenylalanine or tryptophan. A D gene is named only where the DNA matches it firmly. Only some rows state a clone size, as once, few, many or a class for expanded clones.

d_gene	v_gene	j_gene	abundance	CDR3aa	CDR3nt
-	TRBV14	TRBJ2-5	many	CASSQDGTGRYSETQYF	TGTGCCAGCAGCCAAGATGGAACAGGGAGGTATTCGGAGACCCAGTACTTC
-	TRBV6-8	TRBJ2-7	many	CASRRGARANEQYF	TGTGCCAGCAGGAGGGGAGCGAGGGCGAACGAGCAGTACTTC
-	TRBV20-1	TRBJ1-1	many	CSAPSQPHTEAFF	TGCAGTGCTCCCTCCCAGCCGCACACTGAAGCTTTCTTT
-	TRBV4-3	TRBJ2-5	many	CASSQRYRGFGETQYF	TGCGCCAGCAGCCAACGGTATCGGGGGTTCGGAGAGACCCAGTACTTC
-	TRBV6-2/TRBV6-3	TRBJ2-1	many	CASSKGVSGLSSYNEQFF	TGTGCCAGCAGCAAGGGGGTAAGCGGGCTGAGCTCCTACAATGAGCAGTTCTTC
TRBD1	TRBV2	TRBJ1-5	many	CASRTDRGWGNQPQHF	TGTGCCAGCAGAACGGACAGGGGTTGGGGCAATCAGCCCCAGCATTTT
-	TRBV7-2	TRBJ2-5	-	CASSPEAF	TGTGCCAGCAGCCCCGAGGCCTTC
-	TRBV4-3	TRBJ1-5	few	CASSQDSGTQPQHF	TGCGCCAGCAGCCAAGATTCAGGGACCCAGCCCCAGCATTTT
-	TRBV29-1	TRBJ2-7	-	CSVKGTSTPGQQYF	TGCAGCGTGAAAGGCACTAGCACGCCCGGGCAGCAGTACTTC
TRBD1	TRBV6-6	TRBJ1-1	many	CASSATGGTEAFF	TGTGCCAGCAGTGCAACAGGGGGCACTGAAGCTTTCTTT
-	TRBV5-1	TRBJ2-1	many	CASSLVADSYNEQFF	TGCGCCAGCAGCTTGGTAGCCGACTCCTACAATGAGCAGTTCTTC
TRBD2	TRBV2	TRBJ2-3	many	CASSFQGLADTDTQYF	TGTGCCAGCAGTTTCCAGGGACTAGCGGACACAGATACGCAGTATTTT
-	TRBV23-1	TRBJ2-1	many	CARYRREQFF	TGCGCCAGATACAGGCGTGAGCAGTTCTTC
-	TRBV20-1	TRBJ1-1	many	CSARDIGSTEAFF	TGCAGTGCTAGAGATATCGGGAGCACTGAAGCTTTCTTT
TRBD2	TRBV25-1	TRBJ2-1	many	CASRLAGGRSNEQFF	TGTGCCAGCAGACTAGCGGGAGGGCGGAGCAATGAGCAGTTCTTC
-	TRBV28	TRBJ2-7	many	CASSLAPGEQYF	TGTGCCAGCAGTTTAGCCCCGGGCGAGCAGTACTTC
TRBD2	TRBV6-1	TRBJ2-2	many	CASLRREGPGELFF	TGTGCCAGCCTCCGGCGGGAGGGTCCCGGGGAGCTGTTTTTT
TRBD2	TRBV7-2	TRBJ2-7	many	CASSYSGRPYEQYF	TGTGCCAGCAGCTATAGCGGGAGGCCCTACGAGCAGTACTTC
TRBD1	TRBV15	TRBJ2-5	many	CATSTGKGQGKETQYF	TGTGCCACCAGTACCGGAAAAGGACAGGGGAAAGAGACCCAGTACTTC
-	TRBV21-1	TRBJ2-7	many	CASSKFRAGLLYEQYF	TGTGCCAGCAGCAAGTTTAGGGCGGGACTACTCTACGAGCAGTACTTC
-	TRBV5-1	TRBJ2-1	many	CASSLYQPDNEQFF	TGCGCCAGCAGCTTGTACCAGCCAGACAATGAGCAGTTCTTC
TRBD2	TRBV6-2/TRBV6-3	TRBJ2-1	few	CASNLGTSGTLTYNEQFF	TGTGCCAGCAACCTAGGGACTAGCGGGACGCTAACCTACAATGAGCAGTTCTTC
TRBD2	TRBV20-1	TRBJ2-3	many	CSARLAGVTDTQYF	TGCAGTGCAAGACTAGCGGGGGTCACAGATACGCAGTATTTT
-	TRBV19	TRBJ2-4	-	CASSIRTGAKNIQYF	TGTGCCAGTAGTATCCGGACTGGGGCCAAAAACATTCAGTACTTC
-	TRBV6-1	TRBJ2-4	many	CASGRETGENIQYF	TGTGCCAGCGGGAGGGAGACAGGGGAGAACATTCAGTACTTC
TRBD2	TRBV28	TRBJ2-1	many	CASSFETSGSNEQFF	TGTGCCAGCAGTTTTGAGACTAGCGGGAGCAATGAGCAGTTCTTC
TRBD2	TRBV10-3	TRBJ2-7	many	CAISQTSGIEQYF	TGTGCCATCAGTCAGACTAGCGGGATCGAGCAGTACTTC
-	TRBV5-1	TRBJ2-3	many	CASSLSGSTDTQYF	TGCGCCAGCAGTCTCTCCGGGAGCACAGATACGCAGTATTTT
-	TRBV7-2	TRBJ2-3	-	CASSLSPDTQYF	TGTGCCAGCAGCTTATCCCCAGATACGCAGTATTTT
-	TRBV20-1	TRBJ1-2	-	CSANPLSSGANYGYTF	TGCAGTGCAAACCCCCTTTCGTCGGGGGCTAACTATGGCTACACCTTC
-	TRBV5-1	TRBJ2-3	many	CASSLNPPGTDTQYF	TGCGCCAGCAGCTTGAATCCACCGGGCACAGATACGCAGTATTTT
-	TRBV29-1	TRBJ2-5	few	CSVPLGSEETQYF	TGCAGCGTACCACTAGGGTCGGAGGAGACCCAGTACTTC
-	TRBV5-4	TRBJ1-3	many	CASSFEQSGNTIYF	TGTGCCAGCAGCTTCGAGCAATCTGGAAACACCATATATTTT
TRBD1	TRBV5-1	TRBJ1-6	-	CASSDGTGRNSPLHF	TGCGCCAGCAGCGACGGGACAGGGCGAAATTCACCCCTCCACTTT
-	TRBV19	TRBJ2-1	many	CASSIERGAQRNEQFF	TGTGCCAGTAGTATTGAGAGGGGGGCCCAGAGGAATGAGCAGTTCTTC
-	TRBV4-1	TRBJ2-6	-	CASSQGRGRDGANVLTF	TGCGCCAGCAGCCAAGGGAGGGGCAGGGATGGGGCCAACGTCCTGACTTTC
-	TRBV7-2	TRBJ2-6	few	CASSYNVLTF	TGTGCCAGCAGCTACAACGTCCTGACTTTC
-	TRBV30	TRBJ1-2	many	CAWSVTVYGYTF	TGTGCCTGGAGTGTAACAGTCTATGGCTACACCTTC
-	TRBV14	TRBJ2-3	many	CASSHTPDTQYF	TGTGCCAGCAGCCACACACCAGATACGCAGTATTTT
TRBD1	TRBV12-3/TRBV12-4	TRBJ1-2	many	CASSIGQDYGYTF	TGTGCCAGCAGCATCGGACAGGACTATGGCTACACCTTC
TRBD2	TRBV7-2	TRBJ2-7	-	CASSLDSGNGREQYF	TGTGCCAGCAGCTTAGATAGCGGGAATGGCCGGGAGCAGTACTTC
TRBD1	TRBV20-1	TRBJ2-5	many	CSARPTGRETQYF	TGCAGTGCTAGACCGACAGGGCGGGAGACCCAGTACTTC
TRBD2	TRBV4-3	TRBJ2-2	many	CASSPTSGRAGELFF	TGCGCCAGCAGCCCTACTAGCGGGAGGGCCGGGGAGCTGTTTTTT
-	TRBV24-1	TRBJ2-1	many	CATSDFGGSVYNEQFF	TGTGCCACCAGTGATTTTGGGGGCTCTGTTTACAATGAGCAGTTCTTC
TRBD1	TRBV7-8	TRBJ2-7	many	CASSSGTGGYEQYF	TGTGCCAGCAGCTCTGGGACAGGGGGTTACGAGCAGTACTTC
-	TRBV12-3/TRBV12-4	TRBJ2-3	many	CASSTGAATQYF	TGTGCCAGCAGTACTGGTGCCGCCACGCAGTATTTT
-	TRBV27	TRBJ2-6	-	CASSHGHGANVLTF	TGTGCCAGCAGTCACGGGCACGGGGCCAACGTCCTGACTTTC
TRBD2	TRBV6-2/TRBV6-3	TRBJ2-7	few	CASGLAAYEQYF	TGTGCCAGCGGACTAGCTGCGTACGAGCAGTACTTC
TRBD1	TRBV5-6	TRBJ1-2	few	CASSSGTGGNGYTF	TGTGCCAGCAGCTCCGGGACAGGGGGGAATGGCTACACCTTC
-	TRBV12-3/TRBV12-4	TRBJ2-7	many	CASSLMDSYEQYF	TGTGCCAGCAGCCTCATGGACTCCTACGAGCAGTACTTC
-	TRBV20-1	TRBJ2-5	many	CSARDLRAGAQTQYF	TGCAGTGCTAGAGATCTCCGTGCGGGGGCACAGACCCAGTACTTC
TRBD2	TRBV6-2/TRBV6-3	TRBJ2-1	many	CASKVAGGPYNEQFF	TGTGCCAGCAAAGTAGCGGGAGGGCCCTACAATGAGCAGTTCTTC
-	TRBV7-9	TRBJ1-2	many	CASSLSREDYGYTF	TGTGCCAGCAGCTTATCCCGGGAAGACTATGGCTACACCTTC
TRBD2	TRBV5-1	TRBJ2-5	-	CASSWGLAGEMETQYF	TGCGCCAGCAGCTGGGGACTAGCGGGAGAGATGGAGACCCAGTACTTC
-	TRBV12-3/TRBV12-4	TRBJ2-2	few	CASKANTGELFF	TGTGCCAGCAAAGCGAACACCGGGGAGCTGTTTTTT
-	TRBV3-1	TRBJ1-6	many	CASSLQHGSNSPLHF	TGTGCCAGCAGCCTCCAACACGGCTCGAATTCACCCCTCCACTTT